This TCR beta chain was recorded in a study of blood T cell repertoires in COVID-19 (dated by TCRdb to the early 2020s). Turning to the overall study: Samples from collaborators originated in the United States, Italy and Spain and spanned both the acute and convalescent phases of COVID-19. The material from the prospective study consisted of cDNA or gDNA derived from T cells, B-cell-depleted T cells, or PBMCs. Subjects who had been exposed to COVID-19, were actively infected with it, or had recovered from it provided the deeply sampled blood TCRbeta repertoires that made up the dataset. The repertoires were released in a freely available public database meant as a resource for research on the immune response to SARS-CoV-2. The samples were drawn from the first 160 participants of the ongoing ImmuneRACE study and from some 1,300 subjects provided by 6 global collaborators. Sample metadata almost always included a de-identified subject ID, COVID-19 status, age in years and sex. HLA class I and class II types, where available, came from metadata supplied by the sample provider rather than from assay-based typing.

What the work shows at the level of the full study, not this receptor alone: The amount of clinical and demographic metadata varied by source and participant and was provided uncurated.

The germline V gene yields MNHEY for CDR1 and SVGEGT for CDR2. CDR3 length: 12 amino acids, cysteine to phenylalanine. The DNA shown is the 36-base CDR3, in frame from base 1. V was cut back by 0 bases and J by 9 bases, leaving a gap of 9 bases between them. The immunoSEQ Assay, a bias-controlled multiplex PCR, was used to amplify TCRbeta CDR3 regions from genomic DNA. Per the source publication's procedure: Within the assay, amplification of reference gene primers was used to estimate how many nucleated cells each sample contained. To quantify the absolute abundance of each unique TCRbeta CDR3 rearrangement, sequence reads were collapsed and filtered. For each sample, productive Simpson clonality was calculated as the square root of Simpson's diversity index over productive rearrangements. This is the immuneACCESS table as TCRdb keeps it, with only in-frame sequences that have V and J called. A part of the clones is gone; compared with another copy, unresolved V genes explain less than half, and the rest is unexplained. For V, J and clone size, that table is used; D and trimming come from the DNA. In this sample the table shows a few hundred thousand clones, around 80% of which occur a single time. The ten biggest clones cover over 0.95% of the sample.

One collaborating source in Seattle enrolled patients while the patients were actively infected and followed the patients over time throughout the course of disease. Each collaborating institution followed its own protocols to collect whole blood in K2EDTA tubes. For TCRbeta analysis, collaborators shipped samples in one of three forms: frozen whole blood, isolated PBMCs, or DNA extracted from either of those sample types. As regards this clone: Its antigen target is currently unknown. No much larger clone is present one base from it, and per-base qualities are unavailable.

The sequenced sample consisted of peripheral blood. The sequence was obtained from a woman aged 30 to 39 with COVID-19, enrolled during active disease. The chain joins TRBV6-2 or TRBV6-3 to TRBJ2-7, with no confident D gene call. In nucleotide form, the sequence is TGTGCCAGCAGTTACTCAGAGTCTCGGCAGTACTTC. This yields the protein CASSYSESRQYF.